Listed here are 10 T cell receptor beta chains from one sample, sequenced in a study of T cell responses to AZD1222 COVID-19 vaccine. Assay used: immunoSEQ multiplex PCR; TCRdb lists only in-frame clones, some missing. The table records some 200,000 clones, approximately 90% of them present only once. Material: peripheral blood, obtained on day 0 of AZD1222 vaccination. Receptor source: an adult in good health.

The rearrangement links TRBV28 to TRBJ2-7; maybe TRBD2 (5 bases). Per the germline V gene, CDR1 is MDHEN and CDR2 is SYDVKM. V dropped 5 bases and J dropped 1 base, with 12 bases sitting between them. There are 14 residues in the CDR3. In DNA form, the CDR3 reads TGTGCCAGCAGTAATACCGGGGATTCCTACGAGCAGTACTTC. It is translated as CASSNTGDSYEQYF.

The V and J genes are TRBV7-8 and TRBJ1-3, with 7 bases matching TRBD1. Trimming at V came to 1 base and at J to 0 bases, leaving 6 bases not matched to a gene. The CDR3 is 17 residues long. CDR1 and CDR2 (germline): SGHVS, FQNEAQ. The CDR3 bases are TGTGCCAGCAGCTTAGGCGGCCAGGGGGTCTCTGGAAACACCATATATTTT. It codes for CASSLGGQGVSGNTIYF.

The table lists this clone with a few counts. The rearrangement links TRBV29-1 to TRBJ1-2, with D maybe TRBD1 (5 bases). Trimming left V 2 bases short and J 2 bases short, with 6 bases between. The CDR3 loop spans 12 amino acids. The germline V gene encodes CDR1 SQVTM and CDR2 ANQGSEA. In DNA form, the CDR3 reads TGCAGCGTTGAACGGGGGAACTATGGCTACACCTTC. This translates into CSVERGNYGYTF.

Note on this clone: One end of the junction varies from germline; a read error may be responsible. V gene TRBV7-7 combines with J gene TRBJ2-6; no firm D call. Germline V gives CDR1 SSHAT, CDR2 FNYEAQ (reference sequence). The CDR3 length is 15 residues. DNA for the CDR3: TGTGCTAGCAGCTTAGGCCTTTCTGGGGCCAACGTCCTGACTTTC. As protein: CASSLGLSGANVLTF.

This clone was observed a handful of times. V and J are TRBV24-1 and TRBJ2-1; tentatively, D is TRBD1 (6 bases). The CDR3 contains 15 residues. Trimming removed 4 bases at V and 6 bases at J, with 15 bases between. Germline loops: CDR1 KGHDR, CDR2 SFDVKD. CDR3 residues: CATSDLTGSSNEQFF. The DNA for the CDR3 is TGTGCCACCAGTGACCTGACAGGCTCAAGCAATGAGCAGTTCTTC.

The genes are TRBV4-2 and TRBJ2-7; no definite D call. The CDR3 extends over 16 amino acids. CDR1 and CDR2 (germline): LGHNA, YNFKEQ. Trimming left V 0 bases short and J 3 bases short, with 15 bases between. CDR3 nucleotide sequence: TGTGCCAGCAGCCAAGATGCCGTGGCAGGAGTCTACGAGCAGTACTTC. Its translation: CASSQDAVAGVYEQYF.

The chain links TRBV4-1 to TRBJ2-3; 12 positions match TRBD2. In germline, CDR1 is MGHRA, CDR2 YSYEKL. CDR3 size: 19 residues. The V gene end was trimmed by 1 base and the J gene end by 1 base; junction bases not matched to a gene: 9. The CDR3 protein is CASSQAPRLAGDGTDTQYF. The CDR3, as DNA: TGCGCCAGCAGCCAAGCCCCCCGACTAGCGGGAGACGGCACAGATACGCAGTATTTT.

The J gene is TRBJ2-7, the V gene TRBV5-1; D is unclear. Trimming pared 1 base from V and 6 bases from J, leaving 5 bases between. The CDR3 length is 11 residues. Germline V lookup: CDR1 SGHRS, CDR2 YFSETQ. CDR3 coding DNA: TGCGCCAGCAGCTTGATGGGCGAGCAGTACTTC. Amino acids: CASSLMGEQYF.

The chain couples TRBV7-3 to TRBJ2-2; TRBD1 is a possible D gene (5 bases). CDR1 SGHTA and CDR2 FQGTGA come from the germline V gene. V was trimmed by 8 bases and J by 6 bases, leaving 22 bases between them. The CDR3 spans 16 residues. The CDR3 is CASRSGSVEGSGELFF. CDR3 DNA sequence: TGTGCCAGCCGTTCAGGGTCGGTAGAAGGGTCCGGGGAGCTGTTTTTT.

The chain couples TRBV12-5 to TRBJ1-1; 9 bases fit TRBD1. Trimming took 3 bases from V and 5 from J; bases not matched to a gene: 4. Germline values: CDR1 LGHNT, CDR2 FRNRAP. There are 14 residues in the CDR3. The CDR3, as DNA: TGTGCTAGTGGTTTAGGGACAGGGTGGACTGAAGCTTTCTTT. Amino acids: CASGLGTGWTEAFF.